This record looks at one T cell receptor (beta chain) sequence and its context. Generated by immunoSEQ multiplex PCR, the TCRdb table keeps only in-frame clones and is missing some. This table holds 2,000 to 3,000 clones, 81% found once. This entry comes from a study of immune cell composition in non-small cell lung cancer. Whole-study context: Tumours were mainly lung adenocarcinoma or squamous cell carcinoma.

From germline, CDR1 is SGHTA and CDR2 FQGNSA. V was trimmed by 4 bases and J by 4 bases, leaving 8 bases between them. The CDR3 is 12 amino acids. The specimen was lung tumor tissue. The TCR was taken from a human donor with non-small cell lung cancer. J is TRBJ2-7 and V is TRBV7-2; D perhaps matches TRBD1 (5 bases). In DNA, the CDR3 is TGTGCCAGCAGCTCAGGGTTATACGAGCAGTACTTC. It translates to CASSSGLYEQYF.